The next 18 T cell receptor beta chains were all read from a single sample in a study of technical replicates of blood from several donors. TCRdb's copy holds only in-frame clones and misses some; the assay was immunoSEQ multiplex PCR. The sample lists around 58,000 clones, 70% to 90% seen once, with under 6.5% in the top ten. The specimen sequenced was PBMCs. These TCRs come from a human donor in good health. Some clones in this sample may be carry-over from other donors' samples.

J is TRBJ2-5 and V is TRBV6-6; 7 nucleotides agree with TRBD2. V lost 2 bases to trimming and J lost 2 bases; unmatched junction nucleotides: 5. CDR1 and CDR2 from the germline V gene are MNHNY and SVGAGI (reference sequence). The CDR3 consists of 15 residues. The CDR3 sequence is CASSYGRDRQETQYF. The DNA of the CDR3 is TGTGCCAGCAGTTACGGGAGGGACCGACAAGAGACCCAGTACTTC.

The chain uses TRBV6-5 and TRBJ1-1, with a weak D call TRBD1 (5 bases). Looked up from germline, CDR1 is MNHEY and CDR2 is SVGAGI. V was shortened by 6 bases and J by 1 base, with 9 bases between the two germline ends. This CDR3 is built from 13 residues. CDR3 residues: CASSTDRNTEAFF. The CDR3 DNA reads TGTGCCAGCAGCACAGACAGGAACACTGAAGCTTTCTTT.

This chain connects TRBV9 to TRBJ2-2; the match to TRBD2 covers 11 bases. The CDR3 consists of 16 residues. Germline assignment: CDR1 SGDLS and CDR2 YYNGEE. V gave up 3 bases and J gave up 6 bases; unmatched junction bases: 7. The CDR3 DNA reads as TGTGCCAGCAGCGCACCATTAGCGGGGGGGCCCGGGGAGCTGTTTTTT. This codes for CASSAPLAGGPGELFF.

This chain links TRBV7-9 with TRBJ1-1; D is unclear. Germline assignment: CDR1 SEHNR and CDR2 FQNEAQ (reference sequence). Trimming removed 7 bases from V and 0 bases from J, with 9 bases in between. The CDR3 is made up of 13 amino acids. CDR3 loop: CASTPSVNTEAFF. The DNA for the CDR3 is TGTGCCAGCACCCCCTCGGTGAACACTGAAGCTTTCTTT.

The rearrangement links TRBV5-4 to TRBJ2-1; D is uncertain. This CDR3 has 15 residues. The germline V and J ends were trimmed by 0 bases and 0 bases, with 7 bases remaining between them. The V gene's germline CDR1 is SGHNT and CDR2 YYREEE (reference sequence). The CDR3 coding sequence is TGTGCCAGCAGCTTGGATCCCCTCTCCTACAATGAGCAGTTCTTC. Its translation is CASSLDPLSYNEQFF.

V gene TRBV4-2 combines with J gene TRBJ2-1, with 13 bases fitting TRBD2. CDR1 and CDR2 (germline): LGHNA, YNFKEQ. This CDR3 is built from 15 residues. V gave up 6 bases and J gave up 7 bases; unmatched junction bases: 6. Here the CDR3 reads CASRAGTSGINEQFF. Written as DNA, the CDR3 is TGTGCCAGCAGGGCGGGGACTAGCGGGATAAATGAGCAGTTCTTC.

The genes are TRBV6-1 and TRBJ1-5; a possible D gene is TRBD1 (5 bases). The CDR3 covers 14 residues. The V end was cut by 5 bases, the J end by 0 bases, with 8 bases between. Germline CDR1 is MNHNS and CDR2 is SASEGT. CDR3 DNA: TGTGCCAGCAGTCAGGGCTATAGCAATCAGCCCCAGCATTTT. It translates to CASSQGYSNQPQHF.

The chain recombines TRBV13 with TRBJ2-7; 14 positions agree with TRBD2. CDR3 length: 17 amino acids. Trimming took 5 bases from V and 5 from J; bases not matched to a gene: 11. CDR1 is PRHDT, CDR2 FYEKMQ, per germline (reference sequence). The CDR3 DNA is TGTGCCAGCAGCCCAATCAGACTAGCGGGAGGGCCCCACGAGCAGTACTTC. Translation: CASSPIRLAGGPHEQYF.

This chain uses TRBV4-2 with TRBJ2-7, with D tentatively TRBD2 (6 bases). This CDR3 is built from 18 residues. Trimming removed 4 bases at V and 0 bases at J, with 22 bases between. Germline V CDR1 and CDR2: LGHNA, YNFKEQ. This CDR3 reads CASSPIGFGGQSSYEQYF. CDR3 bases: TGTGCCAGCAGCCCCATAGGCTTTGGAGGGCAAAGCTCCTACGAGCAGTACTTC.

The rearrangement uses TRBV18 and TRBJ2-5; D unclear. Germline-derived CDR1 and CDR2 are KGHSH and LQKENI. There are 15 residues in the CDR3. V was cut by 4 bases and J by 4 bases, with 16 bases left in between. Written as DNA, the CDR3 is TGTGCCAGCTCACAGAACCGGTTGTTCGGAGAGACCCAGTACTTC. Residues: CASSQNRLFGETQYF.

The rearrangement joins TRBV4-3 to TRBJ1-3, with 7 bases fitting TRBD1. With V trimmed by 0 bases and J by 1 base, 3 bases remained unmatched. The CDR3 totals 16 residues. CDR1 is LGHNA and CDR2 is YSLEER in the germline V gene. CDR3 loop: CASSQDRQGSGNTIYF. In DNA, the CDR3 is TGCGCCAGCAGCCAAGATAGACAGGGATCTGGAAACACCATATATTTT.

The chain has TRBV7-9 and TRBJ1-2, with D possibly being TRBD1 (6 bases). Germline CDR1 is SEHNR and CDR2 is FQNEAQ (reference sequence). Trimming took 1 base from V and 4 from J, leaving 13 bases between them. This CDR3 contains 15 residues. CDR3 DNA: TGTGCCAGCAGCTTAGGACAGGCCAAACTCTATGGCTACACCTTC. This gives the protein CASSLGQAKLYGYTF.

The J gene is TRBJ2-7, the V gene TRBV18; D not certain. V dropped 0 bases and J dropped 3 bases, with 6 bases sitting between them. The germline V gene encodes CDR1 KGHSH and CDR2 LQKENI. This CDR3 spans 13 amino acids. CDR3: CASSPPASYEQYF. The CDR3 DNA reads TGTGCCAGCTCACCACCGGCCAGCTACGAGCAGTACTTC.

The CDR3 region is CASSVDGNNYGYTF. Here the CDR3 DNA reads TGTGCCAGCAGCGTTGACGGGAATAACTATGGCTACACCTTC. The chain carries TRBV7-2 and TRBJ1-2; unclear D gene. The CDR3 contains 14 residues. Trimming removed 5 bases from V and 1 base from J, with 11 bases in between. CDR1 is SGHTA, CDR2 FQGNSA, per germline.

Turning to this clone: The sample has other DNA sequences that encode this CDR3 too. This chain connects TRBV7-2 to TRBJ2-7; D might be TRBD2 (6 bases). V gave up 0 bases and J gave up 3 bases, with 6 bases separating them. CDR1 and CDR2 (germline): SGHTA, FQGNSA. The CDR3 consists of 13 residues. CDR3 region: CASSLAGGYEQYF. For the CDR3, the DNA is TGTGCCAGCAGCTTAGCGGGGGGCTACGAGCAGTACTTC.

The chain uses TRBV11-2 and TRBJ2-1, with 11 bases that match TRBD2. CDR3 size: 15 residues. After removal of 5 bases from V and 3 bases from J, the junction contained 3 bases not matched to a gene. Germline assignment: CDR1 SGHAT and CDR2 FQNNGV. CDR3 sequence: CASSGGLADYNEQFF. The CDR3 DNA reads TGTGCCAGCAGCGGGGGACTAGCGGACTACAATGAGCAGTTCTTC. Supplemented by reference TRBV11-2 and TRBJ2-1, the full variable domain reads EAGVAQSPRYKIIEKRQSVAFWCNPISGHATLYWYQQILGQGPKLLIQFQNNGVVDDSQLPKDRFSAERLKGVDSTLKIQPAKLEDSAVYLCASSGGLADYNEQFFGPGTRLTVL.

The chain links TRBV29-1 to TRBJ2-7; 11 positions match TRBD1. The V and J ends lost 7 bases and 2 bases, in that order; junction bases with no gene match: 4. This CDR3 contains 13 residues. CDR1 and CDR2 from the germline V gene are SQVTM and ANQGSEA. The CDR3 bases are TGCAGCGGGGGGACAGGGGGACCCTACGAGCAGTACTTC. It is translated as CSGGTGGPYEQYF.

The chain combines TRBV4-2 with TRBJ2-5, with TRBD2 identical over 10 bases. The CDR3 spans 16 residues. V was pared by 1 base and J by 5 bases, with 7 bases of the junction left unmatched. Germline lookup yields CDR1 LGHNA and CDR2 YNFKEQ. DNA for the CDR3: TGTGCCAGCAGCCAAGTAGCGGGGGGTGTTGCGGAGACCCAGTACTTC. This encodes CASSQVAGGVAETQYF.